One sample yielded the 22 T cell receptor beta chains listed below, sequenced in a study of T cells in women clearing cervical HPV infection. Repertoires were generated with immunoSEQ multiplex PCR, while TCRdb's copy carries only in-frame clones and drops some. The sample data list approximately 34,000 clones. Sequenced input: blood buffy coat. Every receptor here comes from a woman between 18 and 70 years old with a cervical HPV16 infection that either progressed to CIN3+ or cleared (not recorded which).

Comment on this clone: Read coverage stops 3 residues before the CDR3 terminus; the germline J gene supplies the remainder. This sequence joins TRBV5-1 and TRBJ2-3; 11 bases fit TRBD2. Trimming cost V 4 bases and J 1 base; bases outside gene matches: 11. Per germline, CDR1 SGHRS and CDR2 YFSETQ. The CDR3 runs 18 residues. CDR3 residues: CASSIPLAGGPGTDTQYF. Partial CDR3 DNA: TGCGCCAGCAGCATTCCCTTAGCGGGAGGGCCAGGCACAGATACG. The complete variable domain, with remaining parts taken from reference TRBV5-1 and TRBJ2-3, reads KAGVTQTPRYLIKTRGQQVTLSCSPISGHRSVSWYQQTPGQGLQFLFEYFSETQRNKGNFPGRFSGRQFSNSRSEMNVSTLELGDSALYLCASSIPLAGGPGTDTQYFGPGTRLTVL.

Turning to this clone: With the read ending 3 residues before the CDR3 end, the germline J gene is used to fill in that end. V and J are TRBV6-4 and TRBJ2-7; 12 bases match TRBD1. The CDR3 totals 16 residues. Germline V gene data show CDR1 as MRHNA and CDR2 as SNTAGT. Trimming took 0 bases from V and 3 from J; bases not matched to a gene: 3. CDR3 protein: CASSDSRDRGLYEQYF. The covered CDR3 bases are TGTGCCAGCAGTGACTCGAGGGACAGGGGGCTCTACGAG.

A note on this clone: The read ends 3 residues early relative to the CDR3; the germline J gene fills the gap. This chain uses TRBV30 with TRBJ2-7; 7 bases map to TRBD2. Germline assignment: CDR1 GTSNPN and CDR2 SVGIG (reference sequence). This CDR3 is 17 amino acids long. Losses at the gene ends were 1 base for V and 1 base for J; bases not matched to a gene: 13. CDR3 DNA (partial): TGTGCCTGGAGTGGGGAGGGCCGGGGTACAATGTCCTACGAG. Amino acid sequence: CAWSGEGRGTMSYE. The entire CDR3 protein reads CAWSGEGRGTMSYEQYF.

Points on this clone: From the germline J gene comes the end of the CDR3, since the read stops 3 residues before it. This chain joins TRBV19 and TRBJ1-2; 7 bases are a match to TRBD1. Germline loops: CDR1 LNHDA, CDR2 SQIVND (reference sequence). CDR3 length equals 19 residues. The CDR3 protein is CASSKASRTGVTVLQGYTF. The sequenced part of the CDR3 DNA is TGTGCCAGTAGTAAGGCCTCGAGGACAGGAGTGACGGTCCTGCAGGGC.

On this clone itself: The read terminates 3 residues before the CDR3 end, so the remaining end is supplied by the germline J gene. This sequence joins TRBV5-1 and TRBJ2-4; either TRBD1 or TRBD2 may supply D (5 bases each). The germline CDR1 and CDR2 sequences are SGHRS and YFSETQ. The CDR3 length is 14 residues. Trimming left V 4 bases short and J 6 bases short, with 14 bases between. The sequenced part of the CDR3 DNA is TGCGCCAGCAGCCCCGAGAGGGGTTCAAACATT. Amino acids: CASSPERGSNI. The entire CDR3 protein is CASSPERGSNIQYF.

As for this clone: The CDR3 goes on 3 residues after the read ends, and that part is filled in from the germline J gene. The V and J genes are TRBV20-1 and TRBJ1-3; D unclear. Germline V gives CDR1 DFQATT, CDR2 SNEGSKA (reference sequence). V was shortened by 5 bases and J by 1 base, with 9 bases between the two germline ends. This CDR3 contains 13 residues. The DNA read from the CDR3 is TGCAGTGCTTCCCCCGGGTCTGGAAACACC. Protein product: CSASPGSGNT. The full CDR3 is CSASPGSGNTIYF.

Concerning this clone itself: Read sequence stops 3 residues before the CDR3 end, and the germline J gene provides the missing end. J is TRBJ1-6 and V is TRBV2, with 9 bases lining up with TRBD1. Germline lookup yields CDR1 SNHLY and CDR2 FYNNEI. The CDR3 runs 14 residues. Losses at the gene ends were 5 bases for V and 7 bases for J; bases not matched to a gene: 3. The sequenced part of the CDR3 DNA is TGTGCCAGCAGTCGGGACAGGGTAAATTCACCC. This gives the protein CASSRDRVNSP. In full, the CDR3 is CASSRDRVNSPLHF.

On this clone: The CDR3 is cut off 3 residues early in the read; its end comes from the germline J gene. V is TRBV10-1 and J is TRBJ2-1; TRBD2 matches 10 bases. The junction had 5 bases not matched to a gene; V was cut back by 5 bases and J by 7 bases. The CDR3 runs to 14 residues. Germline CDR1 reads WNHNN; CDR2 reads SYGVQD (reference sequence). CDR3 in amino acids: CASSLAGVGNEQFF. Partial CDR3 DNA: TGCGCCAGCAGTCTAGCGGGAGTAGGGAATGAG.

Concerning this clone: The read gets to within 3 residues of the CDR3 end, and the germline J gene fills in the rest. J is TRBJ1-2 and V is TRBV7-3; D perhaps matches TRBD1 (6 bases). Between the trimmed V and J ends, which lost 5 bases and 2 bases, there was a span of 9 bases. The germline CDR1 and CDR2 sequences are SGHTA and FQGTGA. The CDR3 is 13 residues long. The CDR3 spells CASSPTGNYGYTF. The part of the CDR3 DNA that was read is TGTGCCAGCAGCCCAACAGGGAACTATGGC. Full variable domain (remainder filled in from reference TRBV7-3 and TRBJ1-2): GAGVSQTPSNKVTEKGKYVELRCDPISGHTALYWYRQSLGQGPEFLIYFQGTGAADDSGLPNDRFFAVRPEGSVSTLKIQRTERGDSAVYLCASSPTGNYGYTFGSGTRLTVV.

About this clone itself: The read falls 3 residues short of the CDR3 end, and the missing part is taken from the germline J gene. This chain joins TRBV7-3 and TRBJ2-1, with D hard to call. The germline V and J ends were trimmed by 2 bases and 6 bases, with 11 bases remaining between them. This CDR3 region has 14 residues. The germline gives CDR1 SGHTA, CDR2 FQGTGA. CDR3 DNA (partial): TGTGCCAGCAGCTTACGTCCTCCCCCCAATGAG. This sequence encodes CASSLRPPPNE. The complete CDR3 protein is CASSLRPPPNEQFF.

Regarding this clone: Coverage ceases 3 residues before the CDR3 finishes, and the germline J gene fills in the end. V and J are TRBV7-9 and TRBJ2-3; D unclear. This CDR3 contains 13 residues. Germline CDR1 is SEHNR and CDR2 is FQNEAQ (reference sequence). CDR3 in amino acids: CASSRDSSRTQYF. The covered CDR3 bases are TGTGCCAGCAGCCGCGACTCTAGTCGGACG.

Regarding this clone: The observed sequence ends 3 residues before the CDR3 terminus, with the missing tail filled in from the germline J gene. The chain is built from TRBV7-3 and TRBJ2-1, with 7 bases matching TRBD2. The V gene end was trimmed by 3 bases and the J gene end by 8 bases; junction bases not matched to a gene: 4. The CDR3 consists of 13 residues. Per the germline V gene, CDR1 is SGHTA and CDR2 is FQGTGA. This CDR3 is CASSLKREHEQFF. The part of the CDR3 DNA that was read is TGTGCCAGCAGCTTGAAGCGGGAACATGAG.

To note about this clone: The read terminates 3 residues before the CDR3 end, so the remaining end is supplied by the germline J gene. The chain recombines TRBV20-1 with TRBJ1-1; TRBD1 is a possible D gene (5 bases). This CDR3 region has 13 residues. The germline CDR1 and CDR2 sequences are DFQATT and SNEGSKA (reference sequence). V was shortened by 6 bases and J by 1 base, with 12 bases between the two germline ends. CDR3 sequence: CSANPGGNTEAFF. The covered CDR3 bases are TGCAGTGCGAACCCCGGGGGGAACACTGAA.

Note on this clone: An end of the junction differs from the germline gene, which may be a read error. The observed sequence ends 3 residues before the CDR3 terminus, with the missing tail filled in from the germline J gene. V gene TRBV7-2 combines with J gene TRBJ2-4; maybe TRBD1 (6 bases). The CDR3 extends over 15 amino acids. In germline, CDR1 is SGHTA, CDR2 FQGNSA. The sequenced CDR3 bases are TGTGCCAGCAGCTCCTCCGGGACACCGAAAACCATT. It specifies CASSSSGTPKTI. The complete CDR3 sequence is CASSSSGTPKTIQYF.

The CDR3 loop reads CASSLDPQGTYTF. The CDR3 DNA, read in part, is TGTGCCAGCAGCTTAGATCCCCAGGGGACC. V is TRBV11-2 and J is TRBJ1-2; possibly TRBD1 for D (6 bases). Sequencing ends 3 residues short of the CDR3 end; the germline J gene provides the rest. The CDR3 sequence is 13 residues long. Germline CDR1 SGHAT, CDR2 FQNNGV.

With respect to this clone: The CDR3 end lies 3 residues beyond the end of the read and is filled in from the germline J gene. This chain uses TRBV6-2 or TRBV6-3 with TRBJ2-7, with 11 bases that match TRBD2. Germline V gene sequence: CDR1 MNHEY, CDR2 SVGEGT. There are 16 residues in the CDR3. The V gene end was trimmed by 2 bases and the J gene end by 6 bases; junction bases not matched to a gene: 9. CDR3 DNA, as far as it was read: TGTGCCAGCAGTTACACTAGCGGGAGCCCACCCCGCGAG. Translation: CASSYTSGSPPRE. The entire CDR3 sequence reads CASSYTSGSPPREQYF.

With regard to this clone: With the read ending 3 residues before the CDR3 end, the germline J gene is used to fill in that end. The J gene is TRBJ2-7, the V gene TRBV14; perhaps TRBD1 as D (7 bases). V gave up 0 bases and J gave up 5 bases, with 11 bases separating them. In germline, CDR1 is SGHDN, CDR2 FVKESK. This CDR3 comprises 14 residues. The CDR3 loop is CASSQEGRGDEQYF. Partial CDR3 DNA: TGTGCCAGCAGCCAAGAGGGCAGGGGGGACGAG.

Concerning this clone itself: With the read ending 3 residues before the CDR3 end, the germline J gene is used to fill in that end. This chain connects TRBV10-3 to TRBJ2-2; the match to TRBD1 covers 8 bases. V shed 2 bases, J shed 0 bases, and the junction held 14 bases outside the gene matches. This CDR3 is built from 20 residues. Germline lookup yields CDR1 ENHRY and CDR2 SYGVKD. The CDR3 bases that were read are TGTGCCATCAGTGAGAGTGGGGGCGTCGGGACAGGTCCGAACACCGGGGAG. It encodes CAISESGGVGTGPNTGE. The whole CDR3 sequence reads CAISESGGVGTGPNTGELFF.

Concerning this clone itself: The read halts 3 residues ahead of the CDR3 end, with the missing end drawn from the germline J gene. This rearrangement joins TRBV28 to TRBJ2-7; no firm D call. Trimming took 1 base from V and 4 from J, leaving 8 bases between them. The CDR3 totals 13 residues. CDR1 and CDR2 (germline): MDHEN, SYDVKM. The covered CDR3 bases are TGTGCCAGCAGTTTATCCGACACTTACGAG. Translated, it gives CASSLSDTYE. The CDR3 reads in full as CASSLSDTYEQYF.

A word on this clone: The read gets to within 3 residues of the CDR3 end, and the germline J gene fills in the rest. J is TRBJ2-1 and V is TRBV7-9, with D possibly being TRBD1 (6 bases). The CDR3 runs 15 residues. The germline gives CDR1 SEHNR, CDR2 FQNEAQ (reference sequence). V lost 5 bases, J lost 8 bases, and 19 bases lay in between. The sequenced CDR3 bases are TGTGCCAGCAGCCAGACCCAGGGGAATCGGGATGAG. Amino acids: CASSQTQGNRDE. The entire CDR3 reads CASSQTQGNRDEQFF.

Comments on this clone: One end of the junction does not line up with germline, which may come from a read error. The sequence runs out 3 residues before the end of the CDR3; the remainder is reconstructed from the germline J gene. Within the sample, other DNA sequences also encode this same CDR3. The genes are TRBV7-3 and TRBJ2-7; 9 bases are a match to TRBD2. Looked up from germline, CDR1 is SGHTA and CDR2 is FQGTGA. The CDR3 contains 15 residues. The CDR3 region is CASSLRPSGTGEQYF. The covered CDR3 bases are TGTGCCAGTAGCTTAAGGCCTAGCGGGACCGGCGAG.

Regarding this clone: The read terminates 3 residues before the CDR3 end, so the remaining end is supplied by the germline J gene. The chain joins TRBV7-6 to TRBJ2-4, with TRBD2 matching over 7 bases. Germline V CDR1 and CDR2: SGHVS, FNYEAQ. This CDR3 has 16 residues. CDR3 residues: CASSPSWGGFAETQYF. Incomplete CDR3 DNA: TGTGCCAGCAGCCCTTCTTGGGGGGGGTTTGCGGAGACT.